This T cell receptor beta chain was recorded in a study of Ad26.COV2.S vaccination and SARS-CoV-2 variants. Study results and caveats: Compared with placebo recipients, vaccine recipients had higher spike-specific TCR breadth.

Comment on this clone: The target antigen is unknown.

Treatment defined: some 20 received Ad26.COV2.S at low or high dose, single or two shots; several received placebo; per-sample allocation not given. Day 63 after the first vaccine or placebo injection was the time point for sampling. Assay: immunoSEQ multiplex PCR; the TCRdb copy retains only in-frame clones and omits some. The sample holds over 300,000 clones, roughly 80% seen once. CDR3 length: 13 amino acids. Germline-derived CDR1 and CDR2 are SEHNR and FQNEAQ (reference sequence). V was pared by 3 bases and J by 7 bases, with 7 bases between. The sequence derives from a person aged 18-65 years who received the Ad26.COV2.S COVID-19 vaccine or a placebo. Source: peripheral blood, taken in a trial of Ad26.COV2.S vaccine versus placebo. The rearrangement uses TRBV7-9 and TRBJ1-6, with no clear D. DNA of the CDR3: TGTGCCAGCAGCTTTCTCCTCAATTCACCCCTCCACTTT. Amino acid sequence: CASSFLLNSPLHF.